Each of the 30 T cell receptor beta chains below was sequenced from the same sample in a study of technical replicates of blood from four donors. The table came from immunoSEQ multiplex PCR; TCRdb's copy has only in-frame clones and leaves some out. Of about 68,000 clones listed, 95% to 98% were seen once; the top ten hold roughly 0.25%. The source material was T cells isolated from PBMCs. Source of these receptors: a human donor in good health.

The chain joins TRBV5-1 to TRBJ2-2, with D maybe TRBD1 (5 bases). V was clipped by 6 bases and J by 5 bases, with 14 bases between them. Germline CDR1 and CDR2: SGHRS and YFSETQ. The CDR3 is 14 amino acids. The chain's CDR3 is CASTQQGITGELFF. CDR3 DNA sequence: TGCGCCAGCACCCAGCAGGGCATTACCGGGGAGCTGTTTTTT.

The V call is TRBV11-3, the J call TRBJ2-1; D call uncertain. Trimming pared 0 bases from V and 4 bases from J, leaving 7 bases between. Germline-derived CDR1 and CDR2 are SGHNT and YENEEA. The CDR3 contains 14 residues. The CDR3 DNA reads as TGTGCCAGCAGCTTAGAATCAACTTACAATGAGCAGTTCTTC. It specifies CASSLESTYNEQFF.

The V gene is TRBV6-1, the J gene TRBJ2-7; 7 bases align to TRBD1. This CDR3 contains 12 residues. The germline CDR1 and CDR2 sequences are MNHNS and SASEGT. Trimming took 8 bases from V and 2 from J; bases not matched to a gene: 3. The chain's CDR3 is CASRDRPYEQYF. CDR3 coding DNA: TGTGCCAGCCGGGACAGACCCTACGAGCAGTACTTC.

This chain's CDR3 is CASSLEWGLGLLEQFF. The CDR3 nucleotides are TGTGCCAGCAGCTTAGAGTGGGGACTAGGGCTTCTCGAGCAGTTCTTC. This chain joins TRBV5-5 and TRBJ2-1, with 8 nucleotides matching TRBD2. J was trimmed by 10 bases and V by 2 bases; bases with no gene match: 14. This CDR3 spans 16 amino acids. Germline lookup yields CDR1 SGHKS and CDR2 YYEKEE (reference sequence).

The J gene is TRBJ2-7, the V gene TRBV15, with D perhaps TRBD1 (6 bases). This CDR3 has 19 residues. Trimming removed 2 bases from V and 0 bases from J, with 23 bases in between. Per germline, CDR1 LNHNV and CDR2 YYDKDF (reference sequence). Written as DNA, the CDR3 is TGTGCCACCAGCAGACCTCCCTTGGACAGCGAGAGAAACTCCTACGAGCAGTACTTC. Its protein is CATSRPPLDSERNSYEQYF.

V and J are TRBV11-2 and TRBJ2-7; 7 nucleotides line up with TRBD1. In germline, CDR1 is SGHAT, CDR2 FQNNGV. Trimming removed 5 bases from V and 0 bases from J; junction bases left unmatched: 7. CDR3 length equals 15 residues. The CDR3 DNA follows: TGTGCCAGCAGCCCCCGCAGGGGGAGCTCCTACGAGCAGTACTTC. Its translation: CASSPRRGSSYEQYF.

The chain uses TRBV7-2 and TRBJ1-5; no firm D call. The CDR3 consists of 14 residues. V shed 1 base and J shed 7 bases, with 11 bases lying between them. Germline-derived CDR1 and CDR2 are SGHTA and FQGNSA. In DNA, the CDR3 is TGTGCCAGCAGCTTAGTCGTGGGCAGGCAGCCCCAGCATTTT. Residues: CASSLVVGRQPQHF.

The chain couples TRBV15 to TRBJ2-1; D might be TRBD2 (5 bases). This CDR3 region has 16 residues. CDR1 and CDR2 (germline): LNHNV, YYDKDF (reference sequence). Trimming left V 4 bases short and J 0 bases short, with 13 bases between. The CDR3 DNA is TGTGCCACCAGCACCCCCCGCGGGCTCTCCTACAATGAGCAGTTCTTC. As protein: CATSTPRGLSYNEQFF.

This chain joins TRBV29-1 and TRBJ1-1; no clear D gene. The CDR3 loop spans 13 amino acids. Germline V gene sequence: CDR1 SQVTM, CDR2 ANQGSEA. Trimming removed 2 bases at V and 3 bases at J, with 10 bases between. CDR3 sequence reads: CSVEPSRDTEAFF. As DNA, the CDR3 is TGCAGCGTTGAACCCTCGCGGGACACTGAAGCTTTCTTT.

The rearrangement uses TRBV15 and TRBJ2-5; D unclear. The CDR3 spans 15 residues. Germline CDR1 is LNHNV and CDR2 is YYDKDF (reference sequence). V dropped 2 bases and J dropped 1 base, with 11 bases sitting between them. CDR3 loop: CATSRNSLPQETQYF. CDR3 nucleotides: TGTGCCACCAGCAGAAACAGTCTCCCCCAAGAGACCCAGTACTTC. Full variable domain (remainder filled in from reference TRBV15 and TRBJ2-5): DAMVIQNPRYQVTQFGKPVTLSCSQTLNHNVMYWYQQKSSQAPKLLFHYYDKDFNNEADTPDNFQSRRPNTSFCFLDIRSPGLGDTAMYLCATSRNSLPQETQYFGPGTRLLVL.

The V gene is TRBV14, the J gene TRBJ1-5, with D possibly matching TRBD1 (5 bases). With 4 bases removed from V and 7 bases from J, the gap between germline ends came to 17 bases. This CDR3 has 15 amino acids. Germline CDR1 reads SGHDN; CDR2 reads FVKESK. The CDR3 reads CASSPPGGFGQPQHF. The CDR3 region has the DNA TGTGCCAGCAGCCCCCCTGGGGGGTTTGGCCAGCCCCAGCATTTT.

This chain connects TRBV7-9 to TRBJ2-1; 9 bases are shared with TRBD1. The CDR3 extends over 15 amino acids. CDR1 and CDR2 from the germline V gene are SEHNR and FQNEAQ (reference sequence). Trimming removed 5 bases from V and 5 bases from J; junction bases left unmatched: 7. CDR3: CASSPGGQGHNEQFF. CDR3 in DNA: TGTGCCAGCAGCCCTGGGGGACAGGGCCACAATGAGCAGTTCTTC.

The rearrangement uses TRBV21-1 and TRBJ1-4; the table's D call TRBD1 went unverified against the DNA. TRBV21-1 is designated a pseudogene. The CDR3 is 16 residues long. CDR3 sequence: CASSLRIYIRVTKLFF. The CDR3 DNA follows: TGTGCCAGCAGCCTAAGAATCTATATCAGGGTAACAAAACTGTTTTTT.

The chain employs TRBV11-2 and TRBJ2-7; 7 bases map to TRBD2. The CDR3 sequence is 15 residues long. Trimming at V came to 6 bases and at J to 5 bases, leaving 13 bases not matched to a gene. The germline V gene encodes CDR1 SGHAT and CDR2 FQNNGV. CDR3 in amino acids: CASSSPWGGTNEQYF. The CDR3 DNA reads as TGTGCCAGCAGTAGTCCCTGGGGGGGTACGAACGAGCAGTACTTC.

This chain links TRBV6-1 with TRBJ2-7, with D unresolved. Germline V gene lookup returns CDR1 MNHNS and CDR2 SASEGT. V dropped 6 bases and J dropped 4 bases, with 4 bases sitting between them. CDR3 length: 10 amino acids. The CDR3 region has the DNA TGTGCCAGCAGCCTATACGAGCAGTACTTC. Its translation: CASSLYEQYF.

This chain uses TRBV6-5 with TRBJ1-1; D not resolved. The germline V and J ends were trimmed by 8 bases and 1 base, with 5 bases remaining between them. Germline-derived CDR1 and CDR2 are MNHEY and SVGAGI. This CDR3 has 11 amino acids. In nucleotides, the CDR3 is TGTGCCAGCGAGGGGAACACTGAAGCTTTCTTT. Translating it yields CASEGNTEAFF.

J is TRBJ2-2 and V is TRBV6-5; TRBD1 aligns across 8 bases. Trimming cost V 2 bases and J 4 bases; bases outside gene matches: 3. CDR3 length: 15 amino acids. Germline CDR1 and CDR2: MNHEY and SVGAGI. The CDR3 loop reads CASSYQGAVTGELFF. The CDR3 DNA follows: TGTGCCAGCAGTTACCAGGGGGCGGTCACCGGGGAGCTGTTTTTT.

This sequence joins TRBV2 and TRBJ2-3; D gene uncertain. This CDR3 is built from 12 residues. CDR1 is SNHLY and CDR2 is FYNNEI in the germline V gene. Trimming pared 6 bases from V and 4 bases from J, leaving 8 bases between. In DNA, the CDR3 is TGTGCCAGCAGGTCAAACTCAGATACGCAGTATTTT. Its protein product is CASRSNSDTQYF.

The genes are TRBV29-1 and TRBJ2-7; 11 bases line up with TRBD1. The V gene end was trimmed by 5 bases and the J gene end by 4 bases; junction bases not matched to a gene: 4. Germline CDR1 reads SQVTM; CDR2 reads ANQGSEA. This CDR3 contains 13 residues. Here the CDR3 reads CSVTGTGGYEQYF. The CDR3 DNA follows: TGCAGCGTTACCGGGACAGGGGGGTACGAGCAGTACTTC.

The chain joins TRBV6-5 to TRBJ1-1; no reliable D call. V lost 3 bases, J lost 2 bases, and 13 bases lay in between. The CDR3 spans 15 residues. The germline gives CDR1 MNHEY, CDR2 SVGAGI. CDR3: CASSYRARSNTEAFF. The CDR3, as DNA: TGTGCCAGCAGTTATCGCGCTCGGAGTAACACTGAAGCTTTCTTT.

This clone is a singleton in its sample. The genes are TRBV19 and TRBJ1-1; 7 nucleotides align to TRBD1. Germline V gene sequence: CDR1 LNHDA, CDR2 SQIVND (reference sequence). This CDR3 comprises 14 residues. After removal of 3 bases from V and 1 base from J, the junction contained 2 bases not matched to a gene. This CDR3 reads CASSIRQGNTEAFF. The CDR3 DNA sequence: TGTGCCAGTAGTATCAGACAGGGGAACACTGAAGCTTTCTTT. The whole variable domain, filled in from reference TRBV19 and TRBJ1-1, reads DGGITQSPKYLFRKEGQNVTLSCEQNLNHDAMYWYRQDPGQGLRLIYYSQIVNDFQKGDIAEGYSVSREKKESFPLTVTSAQKNPTAFYLCASSIRQGNTEAFFGQGTRLTVV.

This rearrangement joins TRBV5-1 to TRBJ1-2; D unresolved. The CDR3 length is 14 residues. Germline CDR1 and CDR2: SGHRS and YFSETQ. With 3 bases removed from V and 2 bases from J, the gap between germline ends came to 11 bases. The CDR3 bases are TGCGCCAGCAGCTCGGCGGGCAGGAACTATGGCTACACCTTC. It translates to CASSSAGRNYGYTF.

The V call is TRBV27, the J call TRBJ1-2, with a weak D call TRBD1 (6 bases). CDR3 length: 14 residues. The ends were cut back, 5 bases at V and 7 bases at J, with 17 bases in the middle. CDR1 is MNHEY, CDR2 SMNVEV, per germline (reference sequence). This chain's CDR3 is CASSPDSRYSGYTF. CDR3 nucleotide sequence: TGTGCCAGCAGTCCGGACAGTAGATATAGTGGCTACACCTTC.

The genes are TRBV2 and TRBJ2-1, with 9 bases matching TRBD2. Germline CDR1 SNHLY, CDR2 FYNNEI. The CDR3 loop spans 18 amino acids. With V trimmed by 11 bases and J by 0 bases, 17 bases remained unmatched. The CDR3: CAAYVSSGSEDSYNEQFF. DNA for the CDR3: TGTGCCGCATACGTGAGTAGCGGGAGTGAGGACTCCTACAATGAGCAGTTCTTC.

V gene TRBV5-1 combines with J gene TRBJ1-2, with 12 positions matching TRBD1. The CDR3 consists of 14 residues. V trimming: 0 bases; J trimming: 11 bases; junction bases outside the gene matches: 5. Germline CDR1 reads SGHRS; CDR2 reads YFSETQ. CDR3 coding DNA: TGCGCCAGCAGCTTGGGGGGGACAGGGGGCCAGTACACCTTC. It encodes CASSLGGTGGQYTF.

Remarks on this clone: The junction differs from germline at one of its ends, possibly a read error. The chain links TRBV7-7 to TRBJ1-4; 9 bases align to TRBD1. This CDR3 comprises 15 residues. Germline V gene data show CDR1 as SSHAT and CDR2 as FNYEAQ (reference sequence). The CDR3 loop is CASSLEQGANEKLFF. The CDR3 bases are TGTGCTAGCAGCTTAGAACAGGGGGCAAATGAAAAACTGTTTTTT.

This clone was picked up one time. V and J are TRBV9 and TRBJ2-3, with TRBD1 identical over 7 bases. Trimming took 7 bases from V and 13 from J; bases not matched to a gene: 9. Germline V CDR1 and CDR2: SGDLS, YYNGEE. The CDR3 is made up of 11 amino acids. In nucleotides, the CDR3 is TGTGCCAGCGAGGGGGCCGACTACAAGTATTTT. It translates to CASEGADYKYF.

This chain connects TRBV29-1 to TRBJ1-1; 7 bases are shared with TRBD1. The CDR3 has 19 residues. Germline CDR1 and CDR2: SQVTM and ANQGSEA. The junction had 21 bases not matched to a gene; V was cut back by 1 base and J by 4 bases. The chain's CDR3 is CSVEGSVTGREYYATEAFF. The DNA of the CDR3 is TGCAGCGTTGAAGGCTCCGTGACAGGGAGAGAATACTATGCCACTGAAGCTTTCTTT.

This clone was seen once. The rearrangement uses TRBV6-1 and TRBJ1-1; D may be TRBD1 (5 bases). CDR3 length: 12 amino acids. Deletions cut 7 bases from V and 4 bases from J, with 10 bases between. CDR1 MNHNS and CDR2 SASEGT come from the germline V gene. CDR3 sequence: CASIPGSTEAFF. DNA for the CDR3: TGTGCCAGCATCCCAGGGTCCACTGAAGCTTTCTTT.

This chain joins TRBV5-1 and TRBJ1-1; 8 bases are a match to TRBD1. The V gene end was trimmed by 2 bases and the J gene end by 4 bases; junction bases not matched to a gene: 10. The CDR3 length is 16 residues. Germline V gene data show CDR1 as SGHRS and CDR2 as YFSETQ. The CDR3 reads CASSLAGGSVVTEAFF. CDR3 bases: TGCGCCAGCAGCTTAGCAGGGGGCTCGGTGGTCACTGAAGCTTTCTTT. Filled out from reference TRBV5-1 and TRBJ1-1, the complete variable domain reads KAGVTQTPRYLIKTRGQQVTLSCSPISGHRSVSWYQQTPGQGLQFLFEYFSETQRNKGNFPGRFSGRQFSNSRSEMNVSTLELGDSALYLCASSLAGGSVVTEAFFGQGTRLTVV.